The clone carrying this TCR beta chain was counted only a few times. Its antigen remains unidentified. The V end lost 6 bases, the J end lost 2 bases, and 17 bases lay between the germline ends. CDR1 and CDR2 from the germline V gene are MGHDK and SYGVNS. This CDR3 has 15 amino acids. The data derive from a study of CD8+CD57+ T cells in acquired aplastic anemia. Patients included in sequencing had previously demonstrated CD8+CD57+ cell expansion by flow cytometry. The study's findings and limits: Shared by patients and controls, 25 to 30 CD8+ CDR3s were abundant in patients.

The study profiled TCR beta VDJ and CDR3 using genomic DNA as template. Using its own MiXCR run on the reads, TCRdb lists one record per CDR3 protein. The sample yields approximately 130,000 distinct CDR3 sequences, about 50% seen once. The sequence was obtained from a human donor with aplastic anemia. The sample comprised sorted CD4+, CD8+, or CD8+CD57+ T cells (not recorded which) from PBMCs. The rearrangement links TRBV25-1 to TRBJ2-7, with a tentative D call TRBD1 (6 bases). In nucleotides, the CDR3 is TGTGCCAGCAGACGAACCCGGGACACAACCTACGAGCAGTACTTC. This translates into CASRRTRDTTYEQYF.